This T cell receptor (beta chain) derives from a study of CD8+ T cells in alopecia areata (dated by TCRdb to 2016 to 2018). For the study in its entirety: Treated patients were enrolled in an open-label pilot trial of oral tofacitinib at 5 to 10 mg twice daily for moderate-to-severe alopecia areata. Tofacitinib was administered for 6 to 18 months, and 6 months of follow-up off drug were then conducted to assess delayed response and recurrence. In both human patients and the C3H/HeJ mouse model, the study applied high-throughput TCRbeta sequencing to look at T cell clonal expansion in alopecia areata. In humans, TCRbeta sequencing was performed on scalp tissue and on sorted CD4+ and CD8+ peripheral blood T cells from healthy controls and from patients with patchy or totalis/universalis alopecia areata. Biopsies were taken from tofacitinib-treated patients at baseline and at 4 and 24 weeks of treatment, and a later scalp biopsy was taken in several of the tofacitinib-treated patients. Scalp clonality was compared across normal scalp (n=4), patchy alopecia areata scalp (n=8), and alopecia totalis/universalis scalp (n=8). RNA was obtained with the PAXgene miRNA kit for fixed scalp, the miRNeasy kit for PBMCs, and the RNeasy kit for mouse skin. Amplification of TCRbeta CDR3 regions was done by immunoSEQ multiplex PCR using 35 Vbeta forward primers and 13 Jbeta reverse primers. Results the study describes overall, beyond this receptor: Scalp TCR repertoire analysis is complicated because resident alphabeta T cells in normal human skin are also sequenced, whereas mouse skin is dominated by gammadelta T cells. Compared with normal scalp, lesional scalp, particularly in alopecia totalis/universalis, had higher clonality and more expanded CD8+ clones, which suggests antigenic drive. Compared with mice, TCR sequences shared between patients were less clear, possibly partly because of HLA diversity across the patient population.

As regards this clone: Its specific antigen is unknown. No base-level quality is on record; no much larger clone is a single base apart.

Reading the label with the study, this specimen's time point is: baseline before oral tofacitinib. Peripheral blood and lesional scalp punch biopsies were obtained from patients with alopecia areata. PBMCs were isolated by density centrifugation and stained for CD3, CD4 and CD8, after which CD4+ and CD8+ T cells were sorted on a FACSAria. The CDR3 runs 13 amino acids, cysteine and phenylalanine included. Only the CDR3 region is kept as DNA, spanning 39 bases read in frame from base 1. CDR1 and CDR2, looked up from the germline V gene (reference sequence), are MNHEY and SMNVEV. Trimmed from V: 7 bases; trimmed from J: 2 bases; junction bases lacking a gene match: 5. Library generation was performed with the immunoSEQ multiplex PCR assay. RNA was extracted from all samples and reverse transcribed into cDNA as template for TCR sequencing. SuperScript III was used to make first-strand cDNA, primed with a 2:1 mix of oligo-dT and random hexamers. A synthetic immune receptor repertoire was used to assess amplification bias, and residual bias was removed computationally. Turning to the authors' computational methods: Raw reads were preprocessed to remove errors, and CDR3 was defined by IMGT conventions from the conserved cysteine to phenylalanine. To get clonality, Shannon entropy was normalized by log2 of the number of productive unique TCRs and the result was subtracted from 1. Whether each scalp clone was CD4 or CD8 was inferred by checking scalp TCRbeta sequences against the CD4 and CD8 repertoires from sorted blood. TCRdb took over this immuneACCESS table, retaining in-frame rearrangements with V and J assigned. Such tables are incomplete; in checked studies, under half of the missing clones stem from an unresolved V gene, and the remainder is unexplained. The V and J calls and clone size are taken from that table; D and trimming were inferred from the DNA. This sample has 150,000 or so clones in its table, and roughly three fifths of those were observed once. 5% to 7% of the sample goes to the ten largest clones.

This clonotype was sampled from a human donor with alopecia areata. The chain joins TRBV27 to TRBJ2-7; 7 bases in between match TRBD1. The sequencing used CD4+ T cells sorted from blood, collected at week 0. The nucleotide sequence reads as follows: TGTGCCAGCATGAGACAGGGAACCTACGAGCAGTACTTC. Its translation reads: CASMRQGTYEQYF.